Listed below are T cell receptor beta chains from one sample, sequenced in a study of shared clonotypes between healthy human individuals. TCRdb's table, derived via immunoSEQ multiplex PCR, lists solely in-frame clones and lacks some. The table has approximately 530,000 clones, 90% to 96% seen once. The sample taken for sequencing was naive CD4+ T cells sorted from blood. These receptors were obtained from a woman under 40 in good health. Both conserved end residues are part of each CDR3. D genes are given only for firm matches. Size tells how often a clone was seen (once, few, many) or the class of an expanded clone, and some rows leave it out.

cdr3_nt,cdr3_aa,v_call,j_call,clone_size,d_call
TGTGCCAGCAGTCTAGGGGCGGGCGCCAAGGGGACCATATATTTT,CASSLGAGAKGTIYF,TRBV7-9,TRBJ1-3,.,.
TGTGCCAGTAGTGGGAGACAGCTTAACAATGAGCAGTTCTTC,CASSGRQLNNEQFF,TRBV19,TRBJ2-1,once,.
TGTGCCAGCAGTAGATCCGGGACAGGGTTAACTGAAGCTTTCTTT,CASSRSGTGLTEAFF,TRBV6-1,TRBJ1-1,.,TRBD1
TGCGCCAGCAGCTTCCGGACTAGCGGGACTAGCACAGATACGCAGTATTTT,CASSFRTSGTSTDTQYF,TRBV5-1,TRBJ2-3,.,TRBD2
TGTGCCAGCAGCCAAGAATATGGAGCCTACGAGCAGTACTTC,CASSQEYGAYEQYF,TRBV14,TRBJ2-7,.,.
TGCGCCACCAGCCCGGGTTTATACTATGGCTACACCTTC,CATSPGLYYGYTF,TRBV10-2,TRBJ1-2,.,.
TGCGCCAGCAGCCCACCACTACTCAGCACAAACACCGGGGAGCTGTTTTTT,CASSPPLLSTNTGELFF,TRBV4-1,TRBJ2-2,.,.
TGTGCCAGCAGCCGGGACAGGGGCTCCACTGAAGCTTTCTTT,CASSRDRGSTEAFF,TRBV6-1,TRBJ1-1,.,TRBD1
TGCAGCGTTACAGGGAATTTGACCTACGAGCAGTACTTC,CSVTGNLTYEQYF,TRBV29-1,TRBJ2-7,.,.
TGTGCCATCAGTGCAGCGACAGGGGAGAACACTGAAGCTTTCTTT,CAISAATGENTEAFF,TRBV10-3,TRBJ1-1,.,TRBD1
TGCAGTGACCGGGACAGGAACATTCAGTACTTC,CSDRDRNIQYF,TRBV20-1,TRBJ2-4,.,TRBD1
TGTGCCAGCAGCTTGAGGGGGAGAGCGGGCTACACCTTC,CASSLRGRAGYTF,TRBV5-6,TRBJ1-2,few,.
TGCGCCAGCAGCGTCACCGGGACAGGGCAAGAGACCCAGTACTTC,CASSVTGTGQETQYF,TRBV5-1,TRBJ2-5,.,TRBD1
TGCGCCAGCAGCGGACTGAGGAGCAGCTCCTACGAGCAGTACTTC,CASSGLRSSSYEQYF,TRBV4-1,TRBJ2-7,.,.
TGTGCCAGCAGCCTGGGACTAGCGGGAAACACCGGGGAGCTGTTTTTT,CASSLGLAGNTGELFF,TRBV5-4,TRBJ2-2,.,TRBD2
TGTGCCAGTAGTACCTCAGCGGGAGGGCTGAACGAGCAGTACTTC,CASSTSAGGLNEQYF,TRBV19,TRBJ2-7,.,TRBD2
TGTGCCAGTAGGAGGAGGGGACAGGGGGATCAGCCCCAGCATTTT,CASRRRGQGDQPQHF,TRBV19,TRBJ1-5,.,TRBD1
TGTGCCAGCACAATTGAGGGCTCCTACGAGCAGTACTTC,CASTIEGSYEQYF,TRBV2,TRBJ2-7,.,.
TGTGCCAGCAGACTAAGGGGGCAGCCCCAGCATTTT,CASRLRGQPQHF,TRBV2,TRBJ1-5,once,.
TGTGCCAGCAGTTACAGGTATGAGCAGTTCTTC,CASSYRYEQFF,TRBV6-6,TRBJ2-1,.,.
TGTGCCAGCAGTTTCCGCAGGGGTGGCAATCAGCCCCAGCATTTT,CASSFRRGGNQPQHF,TRBV28,TRBJ1-5,.,.
TGTGCCAGCAGTTTAAATCAGCCCCAGCATTTT,CASSLNQPQHF,TRBV28,TRBJ1-5,few,.
TGTGCCAGCAGCTTGGTCCGGACTAGCGGGAGGGATGAGCAGTTCTTC,CASSLVRTSGRDEQFF,TRBV5-6,TRBJ2-1,.,TRBD2
TGCGCCAGCAGCTTGACCGGCTACGGACAAGAGCAGTACTTC,CASSLTGYGQEQYF,TRBV5-1,TRBJ2-7,.,.
TGTGCCAGCACCTCGACAGGTCCTAATGAAAAACTGTTTTTT,CASTSTGPNEKLFF,TRBV6-6,TRBJ1-4,.,.
TGCGCCAGCAGCTGGTCCGGGACTACTGCGGGGGAGCTGTTTTTT,CASSWSGTTAGELFF,TRBV5-1,TRBJ2-2,.,TRBD2
TGTGCCAGCAGTGATGTCACAGGGGTGGACGGCTACACCTTC,CASSDVTGVDGYTF,TRBV6-1,TRBJ1-2,.,TRBD1
TGTGCCAGCAGCAGACAGGACAGGCTGAATCAGCCCCAGCATTTT,CASSRQDRLNQPQHF,TRBV28,TRBJ1-5,.,TRBD1
TGTGCCAGCTCACCGGGCCCCGGGACAACCCACGAGCAGTACTTC,CASSPGPGTTHEQYF,TRBV18,TRBJ2-7,.,.
TGTGCCAGCAGCCTCGCGGCGGCCGCGCAGTATTTT,CASSLAAAAQYF,TRBV28,TRBJ2-3,once,.
TGTGCCAGCAGCGTATTCCGGACAGGGAGATTATATAGCAATCAGCCCCAGCATTTT,CASSVFRTGRLYSNQPQHF,TRBV9,TRBJ1-5,once,TRBD1
TGTGCCAGCAGTTTATTGTCAGGGAACTATGGCTACACCTTC,CASSLLSGNYGYTF,TRBV28,TRBJ1-2,.,.
TGCGCCAGCAGTGAAGCGAACACTGAAGCTTTCTTT,CASSEANTEAFF,TRBV10-2,TRBJ1-1,.,.
TGCAGCGTTCACCGGGACTCAGAGTCCACAGATACGCAGTATTTT,CSVHRDSESTDTQYF,TRBV29-1,TRBJ2-3,.,.
TGTGCCAGCTCACCAGTTGGGAGGGACCAAGAGACCCAGTACTTC,CASSPVGRDQETQYF,TRBV18,TRBJ2-5,.,TRBD2
TGTGCCAGCAGCCCCTCGGGAGTACAGGGAGAGACCCAGTACTTC,CASSPSGVQGETQYF,TRBV28,TRBJ2-5,.,.
TGTGCCAGCAGACAGGGTCCCTACGAGCAGTACTTC,CASRQGPYEQYF,TRBV2,TRBJ2-7,.,.
TGTGCCAGCAGTTTCTCGGCTAGGACCTTGTACGAGCAGTACTTC,CASSFSARTLYEQYF,TRBV28,TRBJ2-7,.,.
TGTGCCAGCAGCAGGGGGAGGGATTCACCCCTCCACTTT,CASSRGRDSPLHF,TRBV9,TRBJ1-6,.,.
TGCGCCAGCAGCCAAGTCCTAGCGGGGTTCTCCTACGAGCAGTACTTC,CASSQVLAGFSYEQYF,TRBV4-1,TRBJ2-7,.,TRBD2
TGTGCCAGCAGTACGTTCACGGGACAGAGCACTACCGGGGAGCTGTTTTTT,CASSTFTGQSTTGELFF,TRBV27,TRBJ2-2,.,TRBD1
TGTGCCAGCAGCCGATGGGGACAGGGAGTTTCCACTGAAGCTTTCTTT,CASSRWGQGVSTEAFF,TRBV7-9,TRBJ1-1,.,TRBD1
TGCAGCGTTCTCCACCAGAGAGGGGACAATGAGCAGTTCTTC,CSVLHQRGDNEQFF,TRBV29-1,TRBJ2-1,.,.
TGTGCCAGCAGCTTAGCGACTCCAGGGGAGAACACTGAAGCTTTCTTT,CASSLATPGENTEAFF,TRBV7-9,TRBJ1-1,.,.
TGTGCCAGCGGTTTAGCAGCATATGAAAAACTGTTTTTT,CASGLAAYEKLFF,TRBV2,TRBJ1-4,once,.
TGTGCCAGTCTTTTTGACTCCCTCTCCTACAATGAGCAGTTCTTC,CASLFDSLSYNEQFF,TRBV7-9,TRBJ2-1,.,.
TGTGCCAGCAGCCAAGAACCCGGACTAGCGGGGGGAACAGATACGCAGTATTTT,CASSQEPGLAGGTDTQYF,TRBV4-2,TRBJ2-3,once,TRBD2
TGTGCCAGCAGCTTAGTCGGCGGGGTAGGGAACACGCAGTATTTT,CASSLVGGVGNTQYF,TRBV7-9,TRBJ2-3,.,.
TGTGCCAGTAGCACGGACAGGGGCGGACAGCCCCAGCATTTT,CASSTDRGGQPQHF,TRBV19,TRBJ1-5,.,TRBD1